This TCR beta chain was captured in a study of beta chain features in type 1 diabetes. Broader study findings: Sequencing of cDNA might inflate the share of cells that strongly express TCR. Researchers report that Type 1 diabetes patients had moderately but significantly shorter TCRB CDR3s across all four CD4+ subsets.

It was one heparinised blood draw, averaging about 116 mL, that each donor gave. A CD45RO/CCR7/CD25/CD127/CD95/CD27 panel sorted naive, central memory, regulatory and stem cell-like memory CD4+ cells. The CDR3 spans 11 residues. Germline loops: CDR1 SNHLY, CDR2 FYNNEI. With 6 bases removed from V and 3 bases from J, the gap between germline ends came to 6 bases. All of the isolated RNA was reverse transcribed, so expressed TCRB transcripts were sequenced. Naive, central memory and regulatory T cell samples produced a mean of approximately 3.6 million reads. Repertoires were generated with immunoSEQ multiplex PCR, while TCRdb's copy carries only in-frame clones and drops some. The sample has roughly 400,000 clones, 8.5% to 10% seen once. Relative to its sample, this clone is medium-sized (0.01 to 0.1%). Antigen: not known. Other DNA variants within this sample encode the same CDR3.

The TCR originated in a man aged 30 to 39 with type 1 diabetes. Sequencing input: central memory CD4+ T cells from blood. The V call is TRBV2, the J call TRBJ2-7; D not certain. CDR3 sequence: CASSTYYEQYF. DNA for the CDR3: TGTGCCAGCAGCACTTACTACGAGCAGTACTTC.